This TCR beta chain was recorded in a study of shared clonotypes between healthy human individuals. Study-level points and caveats: As a rule, naive subsets had a larger estimated richness than memory subsets.

Notes on this clone: Its antigen is undetermined.

The repertoire was sequenced with immunoSEQ multiplex PCR; TCRdb's copy has only in-frame clones and lacks some. The sample holds some 380,000 clones, approximately 97% seen once. The receptor was derived from a man younger than 40 in good health. Source material: memory CD8+ T cells sorted from blood. Subset: CD45RO+ cells pooled with CCR7-negative TemRA cells.

DNA of the CDR3: TGTGCCATCAGTGAGTTCCCCTCATCCGGGACAGAAGAGACCCAGTACTTC. Protein product: CAISEFPSSGTEETQYF. The V and J genes are TRBV10-3 and TRBJ2-5; 7 bases agree with TRBD1. This CDR3 comprises 17 residues. CDR1 and CDR2 (germline): ENHRY, SYGVKD. V trimming: 1 base; J trimming: 3 bases; junction bases outside the gene matches: 11.